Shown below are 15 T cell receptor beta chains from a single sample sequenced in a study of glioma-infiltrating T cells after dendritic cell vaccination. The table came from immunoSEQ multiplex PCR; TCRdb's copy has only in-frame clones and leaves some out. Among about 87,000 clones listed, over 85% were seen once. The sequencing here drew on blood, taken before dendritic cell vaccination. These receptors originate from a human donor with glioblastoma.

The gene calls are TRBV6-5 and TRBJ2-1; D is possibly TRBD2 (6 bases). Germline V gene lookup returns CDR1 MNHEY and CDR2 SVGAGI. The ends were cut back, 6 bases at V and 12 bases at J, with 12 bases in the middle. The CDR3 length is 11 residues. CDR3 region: CASSPGVGQFF. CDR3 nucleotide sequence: TGTGCCAGCAGCCCGGGGGTGGGGCAGTTCTTC.

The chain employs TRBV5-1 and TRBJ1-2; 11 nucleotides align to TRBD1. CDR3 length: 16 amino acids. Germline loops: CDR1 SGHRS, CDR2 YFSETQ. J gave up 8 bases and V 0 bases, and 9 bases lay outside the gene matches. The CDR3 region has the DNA TGCGCCAGCAGCTTGGTCGGAGGACAGGGGGCAGGGGGCTACACCTTC. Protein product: CASSLVGGQGAGGYTF.

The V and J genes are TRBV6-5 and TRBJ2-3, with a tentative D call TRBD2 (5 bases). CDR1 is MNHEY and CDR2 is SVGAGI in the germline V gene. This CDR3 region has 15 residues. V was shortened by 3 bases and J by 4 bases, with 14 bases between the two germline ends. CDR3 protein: CASSYGRPEADTQYF. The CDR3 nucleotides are TGTGCCAGCAGTTATGGACGACCGGAGGCAGATACGCAGTATTTT.

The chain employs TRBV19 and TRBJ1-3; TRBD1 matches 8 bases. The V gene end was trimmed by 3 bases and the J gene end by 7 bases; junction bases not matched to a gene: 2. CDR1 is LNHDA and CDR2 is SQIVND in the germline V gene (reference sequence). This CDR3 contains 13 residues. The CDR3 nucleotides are TGTGCCAGTAGTATGGACAGGGAGAACACCATATATTTT. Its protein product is CASSMDRENTIYF.

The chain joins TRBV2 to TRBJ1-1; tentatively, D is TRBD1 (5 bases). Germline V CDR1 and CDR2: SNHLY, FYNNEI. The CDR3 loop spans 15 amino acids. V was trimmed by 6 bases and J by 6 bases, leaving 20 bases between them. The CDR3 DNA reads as TGTGCCAGCAGAAGGGGTCGGCAGGAGTCTCCTGAAGCTTTCTTT. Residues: CASRRGRQESPEAFF.

The CDR3 loop reads CASSPAGTGASDTQYF. CDR3 DNA sequence: TGTGCCAGCTCACCAGCCGGGACAGGGGCCTCAGATACGCAGTATTTT. V is TRBV18 and J is TRBJ2-3; 10 bases align to TRBD1. CDR1 is KGHSH and CDR2 is LQKENI in the germline V gene. V lost 2 bases to trimming and J lost 4 bases; unmatched junction nucleotides: 6. The CDR3 extends over 16 amino acids.

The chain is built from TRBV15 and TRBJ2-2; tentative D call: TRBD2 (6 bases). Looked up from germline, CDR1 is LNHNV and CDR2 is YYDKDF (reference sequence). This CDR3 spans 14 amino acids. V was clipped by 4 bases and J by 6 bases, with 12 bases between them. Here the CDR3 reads CATSITGAAGELFF. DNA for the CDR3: TGTGCCACCAGCATTACGGGAGCGGCCGGGGAGCTGTTTTTT.

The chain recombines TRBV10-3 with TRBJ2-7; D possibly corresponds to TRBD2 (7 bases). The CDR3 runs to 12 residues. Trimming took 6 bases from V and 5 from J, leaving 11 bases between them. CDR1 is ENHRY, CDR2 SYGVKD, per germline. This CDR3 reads CAIRGGADEQYF. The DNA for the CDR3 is TGTGCCATCAGGGGGGGGGCCGACGAGCAGTACTTC.

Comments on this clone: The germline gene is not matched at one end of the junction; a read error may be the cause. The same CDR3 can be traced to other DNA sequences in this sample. The CDR3 nucleotides read TGTGCCAGCAGTCTATCCTCCTATAATTCCCCCCTCCACTTT. Amino acid sequence: CASSLSSYNSPLHF. The rearrangement links TRBV2 to TRBJ1-6, with no clear D. Germline loops: CDR1 SNHLY, CDR2 FYNNEI. This CDR3 has 14 amino acids.

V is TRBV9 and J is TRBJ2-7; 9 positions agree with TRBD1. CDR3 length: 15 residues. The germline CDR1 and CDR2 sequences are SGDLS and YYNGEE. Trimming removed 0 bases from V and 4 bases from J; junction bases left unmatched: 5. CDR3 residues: CASSVGGQGAYEQYF. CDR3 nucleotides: TGTGCCAGCAGCGTAGGGGGACAGGGTGCGTACGAGCAGTACTTC.

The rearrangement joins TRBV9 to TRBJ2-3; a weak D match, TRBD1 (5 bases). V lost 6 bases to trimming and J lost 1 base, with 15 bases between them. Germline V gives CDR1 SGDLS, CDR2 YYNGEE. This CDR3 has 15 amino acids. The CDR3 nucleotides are TGTGCCAGCACCCGGATTGGGGCCGGCACAGATACGCAGTATTTT. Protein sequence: CASTRIGAGTDTQYF.

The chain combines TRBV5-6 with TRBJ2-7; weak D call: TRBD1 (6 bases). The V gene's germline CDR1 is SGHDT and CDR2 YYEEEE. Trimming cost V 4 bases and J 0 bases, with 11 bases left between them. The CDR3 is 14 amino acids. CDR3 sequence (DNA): TGTGCCAGCAGCCCCAAAGGGGGCTCCTACGAGCAGTACTTC. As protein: CASSPKGGSYEQYF. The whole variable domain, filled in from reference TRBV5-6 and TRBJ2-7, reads DAGVTQSPTHLIKTRGQQVTLRCSPKSGHDTVSWYQQALGQGPQFIFQYYEEEERQRGNFPDRFSGHQFPNYSSELNVNALLLGDSALYLCASSPKGGSYEQYFGPGTRLTVT.

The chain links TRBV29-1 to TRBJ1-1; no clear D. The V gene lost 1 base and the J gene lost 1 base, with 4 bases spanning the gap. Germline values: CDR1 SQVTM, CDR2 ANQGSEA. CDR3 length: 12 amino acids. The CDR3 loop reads CSVEAGNTEAFF. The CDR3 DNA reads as TGCAGCGTTGAAGCAGGGAACACTGAAGCTTTCTTT.

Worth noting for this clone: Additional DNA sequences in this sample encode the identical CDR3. As DNA, the CDR3 is TGTGCCAGCAGTTTGGTGAGCTCCTATAATTCACCCCTCCACTTT. Encoded protein: CASSLVSSYNSPLHF. This chain connects TRBV27 to TRBJ1-6; D gene uncertain. The CDR3 totals 15 residues. V lost 3 bases, J lost 0 bases, and 6 bases lay in between. The germline CDR1 and CDR2 sequences are MNHEY and SMNVEV (reference sequence).

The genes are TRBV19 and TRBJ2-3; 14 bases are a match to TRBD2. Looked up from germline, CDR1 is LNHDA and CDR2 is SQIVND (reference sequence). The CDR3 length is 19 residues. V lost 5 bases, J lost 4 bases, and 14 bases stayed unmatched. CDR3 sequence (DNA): TGTGCCAGTAGTGTTCCGGGACTAGCGGGGGCCACCAGGGCAGATACGCAGTATTTT. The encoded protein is CASSVPGLAGATRADTQYF.